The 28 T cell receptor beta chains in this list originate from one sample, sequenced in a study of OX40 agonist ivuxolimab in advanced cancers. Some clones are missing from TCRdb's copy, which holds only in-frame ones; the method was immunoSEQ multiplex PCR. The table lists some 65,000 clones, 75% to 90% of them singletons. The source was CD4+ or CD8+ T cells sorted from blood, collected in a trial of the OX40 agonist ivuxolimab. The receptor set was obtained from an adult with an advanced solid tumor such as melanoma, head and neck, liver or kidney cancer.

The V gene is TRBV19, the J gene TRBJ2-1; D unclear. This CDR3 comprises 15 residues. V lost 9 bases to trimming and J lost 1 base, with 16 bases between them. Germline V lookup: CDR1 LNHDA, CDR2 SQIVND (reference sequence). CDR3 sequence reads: CASRHLTSSYNEQFF. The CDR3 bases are TGTGCCAGCAGACACTTAACTTCGTCCTACAATGAGCAGTTCTTC.

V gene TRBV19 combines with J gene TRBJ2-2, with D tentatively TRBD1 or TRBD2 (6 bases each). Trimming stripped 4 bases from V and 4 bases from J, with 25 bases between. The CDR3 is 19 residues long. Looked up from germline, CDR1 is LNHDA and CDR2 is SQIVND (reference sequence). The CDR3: CASSNRGGLAGPGTGELFF. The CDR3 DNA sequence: TGTGCCAGTAGTAACCGTGGGGGCCTGGCGGGACCTGGCACCGGGGAGCTGTTTTTT. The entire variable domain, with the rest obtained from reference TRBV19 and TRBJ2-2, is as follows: DGGITQSPKYLFRKEGQNVTLSCEQNLNHDAMYWYRQDPGQGLRLIYYSQIVNDFQKGDIAEGYSVSREKKESFPLTVTSAQKNPTAFYLCASSNRGGLAGPGTGELFFGEGSRLTVL.

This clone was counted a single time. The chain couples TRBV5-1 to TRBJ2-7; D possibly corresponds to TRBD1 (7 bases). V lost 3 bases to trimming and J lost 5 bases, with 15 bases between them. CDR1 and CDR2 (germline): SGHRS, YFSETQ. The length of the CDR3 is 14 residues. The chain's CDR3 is CASSSGGMIHEQYF. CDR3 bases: TGCGCCAGCAGCTCAGGGGGGATGATCCACGAGCAGTACTTC. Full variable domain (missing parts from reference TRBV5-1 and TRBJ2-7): KAGVTQTPRYLIKTRGQQVTLSCSPISGHRSVSWYQQTPGQGLQFLFEYFSETQRNKGNFPGRFSGRQFSNSRSEMNVSTLELGDSALYLCASSSGGMIHEQYFGPGTRLTVT.

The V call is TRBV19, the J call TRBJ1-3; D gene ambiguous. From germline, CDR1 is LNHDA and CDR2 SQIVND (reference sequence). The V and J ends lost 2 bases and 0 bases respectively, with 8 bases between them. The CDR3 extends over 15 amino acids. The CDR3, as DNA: TGTGCCAGTAGTATATCCCAGATCTCTGGAAACACCATATATTTT. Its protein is CASSISQISGNTIYF.

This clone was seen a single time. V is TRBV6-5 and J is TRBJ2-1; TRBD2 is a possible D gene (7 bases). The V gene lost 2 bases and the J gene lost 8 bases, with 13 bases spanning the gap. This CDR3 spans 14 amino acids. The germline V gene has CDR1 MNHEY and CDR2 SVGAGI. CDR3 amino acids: CASSYLRGGHEQFF. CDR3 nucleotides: TGTGCCAGCAGTTACCTGAGGGGGGGCCATGAGCAGTTCTTC.

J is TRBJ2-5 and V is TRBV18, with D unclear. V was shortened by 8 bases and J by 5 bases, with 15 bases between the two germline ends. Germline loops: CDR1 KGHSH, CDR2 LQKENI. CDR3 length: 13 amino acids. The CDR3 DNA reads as TGTGCCAGCAGTGGAGTACCAAAGGAGACCCAGTACTTC. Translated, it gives CASSGVPKETQYF.

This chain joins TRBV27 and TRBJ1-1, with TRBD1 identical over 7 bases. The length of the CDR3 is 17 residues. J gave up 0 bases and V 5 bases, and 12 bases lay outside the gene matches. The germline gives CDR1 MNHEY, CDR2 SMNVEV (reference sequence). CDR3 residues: CASSPPGTEYLNTEAFF. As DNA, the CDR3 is TGTGCCAGCAGTCCTCCCGGGACAGAATACTTGAACACTGAAGCTTTCTTT.

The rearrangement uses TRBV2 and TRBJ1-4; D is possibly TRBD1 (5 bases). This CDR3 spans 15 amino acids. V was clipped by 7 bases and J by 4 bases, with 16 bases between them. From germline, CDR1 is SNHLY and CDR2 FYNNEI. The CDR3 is CASIIAGPDNEKLFF. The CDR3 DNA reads TGTGCCAGCATAATCGCGGGGCCAGATAATGAAAAACTGTTTTTT.

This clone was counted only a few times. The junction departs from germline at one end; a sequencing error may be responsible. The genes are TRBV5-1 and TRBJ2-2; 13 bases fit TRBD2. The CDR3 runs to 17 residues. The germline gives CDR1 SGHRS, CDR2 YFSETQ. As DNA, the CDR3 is TGCGCCGGCAGAAGGGACGGGACTAGCGGGGCACCCGGGGAGCTGTTTTTT. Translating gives CAGRRDGTSGAPGELFF.

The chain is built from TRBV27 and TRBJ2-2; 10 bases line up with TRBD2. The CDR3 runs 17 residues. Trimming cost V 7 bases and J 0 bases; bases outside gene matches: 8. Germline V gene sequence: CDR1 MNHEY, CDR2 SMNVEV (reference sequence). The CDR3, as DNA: TGTGCCAGCACTTTCCTAGCGGGAGAGACGAACACCGGGGAGCTGTTTTTT. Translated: CASTFLAGETNTGELFF.

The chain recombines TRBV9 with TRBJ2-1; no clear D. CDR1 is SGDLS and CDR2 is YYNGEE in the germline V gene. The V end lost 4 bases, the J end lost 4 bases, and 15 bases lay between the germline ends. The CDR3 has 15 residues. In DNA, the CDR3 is TGTGCCAGCAGCCCGTCCGTGGGGTCTTACAATGAGCAGTTCTTC. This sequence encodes CASSPSVGSYNEQFF.

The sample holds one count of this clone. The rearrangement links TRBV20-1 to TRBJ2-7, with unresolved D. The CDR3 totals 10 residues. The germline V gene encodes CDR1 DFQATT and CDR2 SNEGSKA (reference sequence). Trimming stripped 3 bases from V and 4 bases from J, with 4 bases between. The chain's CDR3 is CSARQYEQYF. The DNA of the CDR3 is TGCAGTGCTAGGCAGTACGAGCAGTACTTC.

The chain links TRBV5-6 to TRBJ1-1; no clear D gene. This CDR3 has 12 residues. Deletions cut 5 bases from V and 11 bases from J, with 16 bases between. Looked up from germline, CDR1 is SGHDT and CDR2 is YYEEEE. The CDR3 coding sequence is TGTGCCAGCAGTGTGAACCCCGCGGAGGCTTTCTTT. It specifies CASSVNPAEAFF.

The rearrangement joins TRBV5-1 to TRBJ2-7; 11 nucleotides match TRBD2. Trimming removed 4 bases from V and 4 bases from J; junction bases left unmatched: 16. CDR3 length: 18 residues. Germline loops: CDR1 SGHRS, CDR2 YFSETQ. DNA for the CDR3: TGCGCCAGCAGCCTGCAGACAATACTAGCGGGAGAACGATACGAGCAGTACTTC. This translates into CASSLQTILAGERYEQYF.

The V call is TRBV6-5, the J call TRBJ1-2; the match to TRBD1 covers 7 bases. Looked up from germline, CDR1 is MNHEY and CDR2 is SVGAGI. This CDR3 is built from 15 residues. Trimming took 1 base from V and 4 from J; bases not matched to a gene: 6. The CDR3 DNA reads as TGTGCCAGCAGTTACTTGGGACAGATACTCTATGGCTACACCTTC. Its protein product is CASSYLGQILYGYTF.

The CDR3 DNA reads as TGTGCCAGCAGTATGGGGGGGACAGGGAAGACCGGGGAGCTGTTTTTT. This gives the protein CASSMGGTGKTGELFF. The chain links TRBV5-4 to TRBJ2-2, with 9 bases aligning to TRBD1. V was clipped by 5 bases and J by 5 bases; unmatched bases: 10. From germline, CDR1 is SGHNT and CDR2 YYREEE (reference sequence). The CDR3 consists of 16 residues.

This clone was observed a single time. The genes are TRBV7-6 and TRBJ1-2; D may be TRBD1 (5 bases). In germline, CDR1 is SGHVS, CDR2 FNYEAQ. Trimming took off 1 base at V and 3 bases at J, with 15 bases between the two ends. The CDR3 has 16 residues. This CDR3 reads CASSLVGGTSDYGYTF. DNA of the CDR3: TGTGCCAGCAGCTTAGTTGGGGGGACTTCGGACTATGGCTACACCTTC.

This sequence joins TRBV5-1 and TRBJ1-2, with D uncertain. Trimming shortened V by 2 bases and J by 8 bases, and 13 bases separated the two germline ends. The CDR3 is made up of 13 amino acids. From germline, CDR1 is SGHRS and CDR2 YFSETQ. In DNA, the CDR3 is TGCGCCAGCAGCTTAGACCCAGTTTGGGGCTACACCTTC. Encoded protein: CASSLDPVWGYTF.

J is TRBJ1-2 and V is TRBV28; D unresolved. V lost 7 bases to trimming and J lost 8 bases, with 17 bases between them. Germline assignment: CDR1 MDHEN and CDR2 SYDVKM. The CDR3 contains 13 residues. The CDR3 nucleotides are TGTGCCAGCACTACCCCTGGTGTGGAAGGCTACACCTTC. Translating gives CASTTPGVEGYTF.

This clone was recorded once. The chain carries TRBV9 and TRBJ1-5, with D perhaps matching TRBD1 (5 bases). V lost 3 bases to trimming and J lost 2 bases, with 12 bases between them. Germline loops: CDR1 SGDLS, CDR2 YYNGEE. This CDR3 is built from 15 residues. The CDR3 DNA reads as TGTGCCAGCAGCGGCGGGGGTTTTGGCAATCAGCCCCAGCATTTT. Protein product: CASSGGGFGNQPQHF.

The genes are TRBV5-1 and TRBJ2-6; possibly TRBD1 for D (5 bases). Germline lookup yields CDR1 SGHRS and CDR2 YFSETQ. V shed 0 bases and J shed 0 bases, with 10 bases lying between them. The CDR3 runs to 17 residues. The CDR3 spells CASSLGTSLSGANVLTF. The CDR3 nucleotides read TGCGCCAGCAGCTTGGGGACAAGCCTCTCTGGGGCCAACGTCCTGACTTTC.

The CDR3 sequence: CASAPTQGYQETQYF. In DNA, the CDR3 is TGTGCCAGCGCACCCACCCAAGGATACCAAGAGACCCAGTACTTC. The rearrangement uses TRBV28 and TRBJ2-5; D not resolved. CDR1 MDHEN and CDR2 SYDVKM come from the germline V gene. The CDR3 loop spans 15 amino acids. Trimming took 8 bases from V and 0 from J, leaving 16 bases between them.

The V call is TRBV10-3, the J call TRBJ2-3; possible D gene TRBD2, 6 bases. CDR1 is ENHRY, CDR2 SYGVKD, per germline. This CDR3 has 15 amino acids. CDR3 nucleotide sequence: TGTGCATCGGGACTTAAGGGGTCAAGCACAGATACGCAGTATTTT. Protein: CASGLKGSSTDTQYF.

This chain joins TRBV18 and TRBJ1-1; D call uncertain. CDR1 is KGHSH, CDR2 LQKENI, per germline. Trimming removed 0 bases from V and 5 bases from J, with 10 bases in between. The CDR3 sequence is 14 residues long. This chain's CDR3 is CASSPPDFRTEAFF. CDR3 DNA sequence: TGTGCCAGCTCACCACCGGATTTCCGGACTGAAGCTTTCTTT.

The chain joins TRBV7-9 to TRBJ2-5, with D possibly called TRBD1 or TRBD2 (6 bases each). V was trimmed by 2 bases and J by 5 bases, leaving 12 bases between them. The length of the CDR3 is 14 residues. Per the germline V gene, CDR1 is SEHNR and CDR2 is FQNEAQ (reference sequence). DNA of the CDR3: TGTGCCAGCAGCTTATGGGGGGCCAGGGAGACCCAGTACTTC. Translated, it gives CASSLWGARETQYF.

As DNA, the CDR3 is TGTGCCAGCAGTTTAGCGGTGGGCAGGAACACTGAAGCTTTCTTT. The encoded protein is CASSLAVGRNTEAFF. The J gene is TRBJ1-1, the V gene TRBV27, with unresolved D. Trimming shortened V by 2 bases and J by 1 base, and 11 bases separated the two germline ends. CDR3 length equals 15 residues. Looked up from germline, CDR1 is MNHEY and CDR2 is SMNVEV (reference sequence).

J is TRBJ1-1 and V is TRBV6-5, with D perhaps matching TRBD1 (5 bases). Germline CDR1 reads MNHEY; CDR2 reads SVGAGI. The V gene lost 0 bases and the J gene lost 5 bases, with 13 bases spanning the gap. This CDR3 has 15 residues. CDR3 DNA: TGTGCCAGCAGTTACTCGTCCAGGGTTGGAACTGAAGCTTTCTTT. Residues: CASSYSSRVGTEAFF.

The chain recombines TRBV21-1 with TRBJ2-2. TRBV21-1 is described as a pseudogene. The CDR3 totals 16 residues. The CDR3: CASSKPQLRDTGELFF. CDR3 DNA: TGTGCCAGCAGCAAACCCCAGCTTAGGGACACCGGGGAGCTGTTTTTT.